This TCR beta chain comes out of a study of CD8+ T cells in alopecia areata. The CDR3 spans 16 residues. Germline CDR1 is SQVTM and CDR2 is ANQGSEA. V lost 7 bases to trimming and J lost 3 bases, with 24 bases between them. Investigators isolated RNA and reverse transcribed it into cDNA to act as the sequencing template. The protocol was immunoSEQ multiplex PCR, while the TCRdb copy is restricted to in-frame clones and leaves out a portion. Of approximately 130,000 clones in the sample, approximately 47% are singletons; the top ten hold roughly a tenth. The receptor was derived from a human donor with alopecia areata. This chain links TRBV29-1 with TRBJ2-5, with D perhaps matching TRBD2 (6 bases). Source material: NKG2D-low CD8+ T cells sorted from blood. As DNA, the CDR3 is TGCAGCGCTATTATTTTGGCCGGGACGGGGGAAGAGACCCAGTACTTC. This translates into CSAIILAGTGEETQYF.